One and the same sample provided the 19 T cell receptor beta chains below, sequenced in a study of T cell repertoires in cytomegalovirus infection. A single record per CDR3 protein comes from TCRdb applying MiXCR to the reads. The table records hundreds of thousands of distinct CDR3 sequences, 15% to 20% of them present only once. The sequenced material came from PBMCs. All receptors derive from a human donor in good health (CMV status not recorded). Some clones in this sample may be carry-over from other donors' samples.

The chain links TRBV6-2 or TRBV6-3 to TRBJ1-2, with D unclear. Germline CDR1 reads MNHEY; CDR2 reads SVGEGT. Trimming took 5 bases from V and 5 from J, leaving 6 bases between them. This CDR3 contains 11 residues. CDR3 sequence (DNA): TGTGCCAGCAGTCAGGCTTATGGCTACACCTTC. It is translated as CASSQAYGYTF.

The V and J genes are TRBV7-9 and TRBJ1-6; no clear D. The CDR3 has 12 residues. CDR1 and CDR2 from the germline V gene are SEHNR and FQNEAQ (reference sequence). Between the trimmed V and J ends, which lost 3 bases and 9 bases, there was a span of 6 bases. CDR3 nucleotide sequence: TGTGCCAGCAGCTTCCGAATTTCACCCCTCCACTTT. Protein sequence: CASSFRISPLHF.

Ten or more counts support this clonotype. The rearrangement uses TRBV7-6 and TRBJ2-2, with D tentatively TRBD1 (6 bases). The CDR3 has 15 residues. The germline V gene has CDR1 SGHVS and CDR2 FNYEAQ. The V and J ends lost 6 bases and 1 base respectively, with 12 bases between them. The CDR3 sequence is CASRPGTLNTGELFF. The CDR3 nucleotides are TGTGCCAGCAGACCCGGGACATTGAACACCGGGGAGCTGTTTTTT.

This clonotype was detected many times. The chain joins TRBV4-3 to TRBJ1-2; D not resolved. The CDR3 length is 15 residues. V gave up 0 bases and J gave up 5 bases, with 13 bases separating them. Germline V CDR1 and CDR2: LGHNA, YSLEER. The CDR3 here is CASSQDSQARYGYTF. The CDR3 DNA is TGCGCCAGCAGCCAAGATAGCCAGGCGCGATATGGCTACACCTTC.

This clonotype occurred a few times. CDR3 loop: CASSFKGGTEAFF. CDR3 bases: TGTGCCAGCAGTTTTAAAGGGGGCACTGAAGCTTTCTTT. The chain combines TRBV12-3 or TRBV12-4 with TRBJ1-1, with D perhaps matching TRBD1 (6 bases). V was pared by 3 bases and J by 4 bases, with 9 bases between. There are 13 residues in the CDR3.

The V call is TRBV20-1, the J call TRBJ2-5, with D tentatively TRBD2 (5 bases). The CDR3 spans 14 residues. Trimming pared 4 bases from V and 1 base from J, leaving 13 bases between. CDR1 DFQATT and CDR2 SNEGSKA come from the germline V gene (reference sequence). The CDR3 nucleotides are TGCAGTGCTAAAACGTCCGGGATCCAAGAGACCCAGTACTTC. Protein product: CSAKTSGIQETQYF.

This clonotype has only a few counts. The J gene is TRBJ1-5, the V gene TRBV20-1; D may be TRBD1 (6 bases). The CDR3 totals 17 residues. Germline-derived CDR1 and CDR2 are DFQATT and SNEGSKA (reference sequence). The germline V and J ends were trimmed by 6 bases and 0 bases, with 21 bases remaining between them. The CDR3 DNA reads TGCAGTGCCCTAACGATTGACAGGCAGTATAGCAATCAGCCCCAGCATTTT. This gives the protein CSALTIDRQYSNQPQHF.

The V and J genes are TRBV10-3 and TRBJ2-3, with D uncertain. Germline CDR1 reads ENHRY; CDR2 reads SYGVKD. V lost 7 bases and J lost 1, with 15 bases in between. The CDR3 is 15 amino acids. Here the CDR3 reads CAITRRPGGTDTQYF. CDR3 DNA: TGTGCCATCACCCGACGGCCCGGAGGCACAGATACGCAGTATTTT.

This clonotype has only a few counts. The rearrangement links TRBV4-1 to TRBJ1-1; TRBD1 aligns across 7 bases. V shed 4 bases, J shed 0 bases, and the junction held 8 bases outside the gene matches. The CDR3 runs 16 residues. Germline V lookup: CDR1 MGHRA, CDR2 YSYEKL. Here the CDR3 reads CASSLLYRGLNTEAFF. Written as DNA, the CDR3 is TGCGCCAGCAGCCTTCTGTACAGGGGCCTGAACACTGAAGCTTTCTTT.

A few counts support this clonotype. The chain couples TRBV20-1 to TRBJ1-5; D unclear. Trimming removed 1 base at V and 6 bases at J, with 16 bases between. This CDR3 has 15 residues. Germline V gene sequence: CDR1 DFQATT, CDR2 SNEGSKA (reference sequence). The CDR3 DNA follows: TGCAGTGCTAGAGCCTCCTATCGGGGTAGTCAGCCCCAGCATTTT. Translation gives CSARASYRGSQPQHF.

The CDR3 is CASSSQGALSVAQHF. The CDR3 DNA is TGTGCCAGCAGTTCACAGGGGGCGTTGTCGGTGGCCCAGCATTTT. The chain has TRBV12-3 or TRBV12-4 and TRBJ1-5; TRBD1 matches at 9 bases. This CDR3 has 15 amino acids. Losses at the gene ends were 4 bases for V and 11 bases for J; bases not matched to a gene: 12.

This clonotype was counted a few times. The chain combines TRBV6-1 with TRBJ1-1; unclear D gene. Looked up from germline, CDR1 is MNHNS and CDR2 is SASEGT. V lost 8 bases, J lost 10 bases, and 14 bases lay in between. This CDR3 is built from 11 residues. The CDR3 nucleotides read TGTGCCAGCGGAGGAGGCCTCACAGCTTTCTTT. This translates into CASGGGLTAFF.

This clonotype has a handful of counts. The chain recombines TRBV28 with TRBJ2-6; D gene unclear. V lost 6 bases and J lost 0, with 12 bases in between. The V gene's germline CDR1 is MDHEN and CDR2 SYDVKM. The CDR3 is 16 amino acids. The chain's CDR3 is CASSRRTGSGANVLTF. CDR3 bases: TGTGCCAGCAGCCGCCGCACGGGCTCTGGGGCCAACGTCCTGACTTTC.

The sample holds many counts of this clonotype. This chain connects TRBV7-2 to TRBJ2-4, with D possibly being TRBD2 (7 bases). Trimming took 1 base from V and 3 from J, leaving 19 bases between them. The length of the CDR3 is 18 residues. From germline, CDR1 is SGHTA and CDR2 FQGNSA. The CDR3 DNA reads as TGTGCCAGCAGCTTAGGGGTCTCGGGGGGCGAAAACAAAAACATTCAGTACTTC. As protein: CASSLGVSGGENKNIQYF.

Points on this clonotype: It may be a read error: a sequence one base away is much more abundant. The chain carries TRBV28 and TRBJ1-5; no definite D call. Trimming removed 8 bases from V and 0 bases from J, with 14 bases in between. The germline V gene encodes CDR1 MDHEN and CDR2 SYDVKM. The CDR3 runs to 15 residues. The CDR3 loop is CASCPLGNSNQPQHF. Written as DNA, the CDR3 is TGTGCCAGCTGTCCCCTAGGGAATAGCAATCAGCCCCAGCATTTT.

This clonotype was counted only a few times. The gene calls are TRBV7-8 and TRBJ2-1; no firm D call. Germline CDR1 reads SGHVS; CDR2 reads FQNEAQ. This CDR3 is 12 amino acids long. Between the trimmed V and J ends, which lost 3 bases and 8 bases, there was a span of 8 bases. The CDR3 spells CASSLPSDEQFF. As DNA, the CDR3 is TGTGCCAGCAGCTTGCCCTCGGATGAGCAGTTCTTC.

The V call is TRBV10-3, the J call TRBJ1-5, with 7 bases matching TRBD1. With 0 bases clipped from V and 5 bases from J, the junction kept 7 bases outside the gene matches. In germline, CDR1 is ENHRY, CDR2 SYGVKD. The CDR3 extends over 16 amino acids. CDR3 amino acids: CAISESEGAQYQPQHF. The CDR3 DNA reads TGTGCCATCAGTGAGTCAGAGGGGGCTCAGTATCAGCCCCAGCATTTT.

Remarks on this clonotype: A read error may account for a junction end that differs from germline. The chain uses TRBV15 and TRBJ2-3; 8 positions match TRBD2. The CDR3 contains 15 residues. Germline V gives CDR1 LNHNV, CDR2 YYDKDF (reference sequence). The CDR3 coding sequence is TGTGCCACCAGCAGAGATCGTAGCGGGGTCGATACACAGTATTTT. This codes for CATSRDRSGVDTQYF.

This clonotype came up a few times. V usage is TRBV12-3 or TRBV12-4 and J usage is TRBJ1-1; the D is unclear. Trimming pared 2 bases from V and 4 bases from J, leaving 11 bases between. The CDR3 has 14 amino acids. CDR3 in DNA: TGTGCCAGCAGTTTATCAGTAGTCTCCACTGAAGCTTTCTTT. Its protein is CASSLSVVSTEAFF.